These 9 T cell receptor beta chains were sequenced from one sample in a study of T cells in Graves' hyperthyroidism and ophthalmopathy. The source material, RNA transcripts, was used to amplify TCR beta CDR3 regions. RT-PCR in the first round (using the HTBI primer set) targeted the TCR CDR3. From the multiplex PCR reads, TCRdb called clonotypes with MiXCR, one entry per CDR3 protein. The sample records about 500,000 distinct CDR3 sequences, approximately 17% being singletons. The sequenced sample was blood. The receptors derive from a woman younger than 35 with Graves' ophthalmopathy.

Turning to this clonotype: This CDR3 is missing its conserved last phenylalanine or tryptophan, likely due to a read error. The rearrangement uses TRBV6-1 and TRBJ2-3; the match to TRBD2 covers 7 bases. Germline-derived CDR1 and CDR2 are MNHNS and SASEGT. J lost 0 bases, V lost 8 bases, and 11 bases had no gene match. The CDR3 totals 16 residues. As DNA, the CDR3 is TGTGCCAGCGGGAAACTAGCGACTACTAGCACAGATACGCAGTATCTT. Translation gives CASGKLATTSTDTQYL.

The J gene is TRBJ1-2, the V gene TRBV19; D is uncertain. Germline loops: CDR1 LNHDA, CDR2 SQIVND (reference sequence). V was pared by 5 bases and J by 5 bases, with 21 bases between. CDR3 length equals 16 residues. CDR3 sequence: CASSLRTDGGYYGYTF. As DNA, the CDR3 is TGTGCCAGTAGTCTGAGGACGGACGGTGGTTATTATGGCTACACCTTC.

This clonotype was detected ten times or more. The chain has TRBV20-1 and TRBJ2-3, with D possibly TRBD2 on 6 matching bases. The CDR3 is 14 amino acids. V shed 8 bases and J shed 3 bases, with 18 bases lying between them. The germline V gene encodes CDR1 DFQATT and CDR2 SNEGSKA (reference sequence). The chain's CDR3 is CSSSGTLNTDTQYF. CDR3 coding DNA: TGCAGTAGCTCCGGGACTTTGAATACAGATACGCAGTATTTT.

This clonotype has at least ten counts. The chain has TRBV11-2 and TRBJ1-4; D remains ambiguous. This CDR3 contains 15 residues. Per germline, CDR1 SGHAT and CDR2 FQNNGV. Trimming took 1 base from V and 3 from J, leaving 9 bases between them. The CDR3 DNA is TGTGCCAGCAGCTTAGCGGCCAGACCTAATGAAAAACTGTTTTTT. This gives the protein CASSLAARPNEKLFF.

This clonotype has a count of ten or more. The chain is built from TRBV28 and TRBJ2-5; TRBD1 aligns across 8 bases. Germline values: CDR1 MDHEN, CDR2 SYDVKM. CDR3 size: 14 residues. The J segment lost 1 base and the V segment lost 5 bases, leaving 3 bases of the junction unmatched. CDR3 nucleotide sequence: TGTGCCAGCAGTGAAGGGACAGGCCAAGAGACCCAGTACTTC. It encodes CASSEGTGQETQYF.

The rearrangement uses TRBV12-3 or TRBV12-4 and TRBJ2-1; 10 bases match TRBD2. J lost 6 bases, V lost 6 bases, and 8 bases had no gene match. The CDR3 runs to 15 residues. The CDR3 protein is CASSPRLAGPNEQFF. In DNA form, the CDR3 reads TGTGCCAGCAGCCCCCGACTAGCGGGCCCCAATGAGCAGTTCTTC.

The chain has TRBV7-9 and TRBJ2-3; 9 bases are shared with TRBD2. Germline lookup yields CDR1 SEHNR and CDR2 FQNEAQ (reference sequence). The CDR3 is made up of 18 amino acids. V was clipped by 7 bases and J by 3 bases; unmatched bases: 17. CDR3 amino acids: CASTRRGPSGVETDTQYF. Written as DNA, the CDR3 is TGTGCCAGCACCAGAAGGGGTCCTAGCGGGGTAGAGACAGATACGCAGTATTTT.

Regarding this clonotype: Being one base from a much bigger clone, this may be a read error. The chain links TRBV10-3 to TRBJ2-2; TRBD2 is a possible D gene (6 bases). This CDR3 is 14 amino acids long. Germline values: CDR1 ENHRY, CDR2 SYGVKD. The CDR3 nucleotides read TGTGCCTCACGCCCCTCAACTAACACCGGGGGGCTGTTTTTT. It encodes CASRPSTNTGGLFF.

This clonotype was counted at least ten times. The chain combines TRBV3-1 with TRBJ1-4, with D hard to call. V was trimmed by 0 bases and J by 10 bases, leaving 15 bases between them. Germline values: CDR1 LGHDT, CDR2 YNNKEL (reference sequence). The CDR3 extends over 15 amino acids. The CDR3 nucleotides are TGTGCCAGCAGCCAAGATAACAGCGCCGCGGGAAAACTGTTTTTT. Amino acid sequence: CASSQDNSAAGKLFF.